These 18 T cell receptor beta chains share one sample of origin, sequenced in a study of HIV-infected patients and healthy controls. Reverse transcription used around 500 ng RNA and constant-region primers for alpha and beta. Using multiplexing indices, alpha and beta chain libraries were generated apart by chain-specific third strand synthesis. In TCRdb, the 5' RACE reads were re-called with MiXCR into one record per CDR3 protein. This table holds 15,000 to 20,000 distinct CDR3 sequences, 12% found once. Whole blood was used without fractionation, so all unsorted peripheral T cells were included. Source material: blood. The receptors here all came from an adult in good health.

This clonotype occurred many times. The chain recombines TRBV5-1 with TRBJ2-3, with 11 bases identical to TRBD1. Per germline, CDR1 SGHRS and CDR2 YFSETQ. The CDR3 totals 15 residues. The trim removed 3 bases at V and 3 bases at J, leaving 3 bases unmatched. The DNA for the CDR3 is TGCGCCAGCAGCTCCGGGACAGGGGGAACAGATACGCAGTATTTT. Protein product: CASSSGTGGTDTQYF.

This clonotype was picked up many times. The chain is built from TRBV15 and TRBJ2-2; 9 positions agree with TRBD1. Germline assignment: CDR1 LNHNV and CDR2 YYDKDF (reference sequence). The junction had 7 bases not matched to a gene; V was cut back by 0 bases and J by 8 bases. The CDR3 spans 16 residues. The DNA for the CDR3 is TGTGCCACCAGCAGAGACCCGGGACAGGGAGTAGGGGAGCTGTTTTTT. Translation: CATSRDPGQGVGELFF.

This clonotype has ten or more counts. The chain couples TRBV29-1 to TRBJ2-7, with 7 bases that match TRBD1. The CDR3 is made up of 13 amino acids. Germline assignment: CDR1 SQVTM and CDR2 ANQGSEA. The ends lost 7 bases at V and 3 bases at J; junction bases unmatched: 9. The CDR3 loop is CSANRQGSYEQYF. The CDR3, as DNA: TGCAGCGCCAACAGACAGGGTAGCTACGAGCAGTACTTC.

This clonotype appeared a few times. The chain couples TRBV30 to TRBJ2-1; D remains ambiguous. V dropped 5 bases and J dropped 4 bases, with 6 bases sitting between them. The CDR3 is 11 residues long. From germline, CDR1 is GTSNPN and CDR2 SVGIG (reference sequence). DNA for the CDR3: TGTGCCTGGGAACAATACAATGAGCAGTTCTTC. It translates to CAWEQYNEQFF.

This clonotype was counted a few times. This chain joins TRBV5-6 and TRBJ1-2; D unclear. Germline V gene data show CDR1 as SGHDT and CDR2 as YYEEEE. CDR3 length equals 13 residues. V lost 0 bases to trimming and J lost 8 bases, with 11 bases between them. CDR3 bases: TGTGCCAGCAGCTTGGGCAGAATCAACGGCTACACCTTC. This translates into CASSLGRINGYTF.

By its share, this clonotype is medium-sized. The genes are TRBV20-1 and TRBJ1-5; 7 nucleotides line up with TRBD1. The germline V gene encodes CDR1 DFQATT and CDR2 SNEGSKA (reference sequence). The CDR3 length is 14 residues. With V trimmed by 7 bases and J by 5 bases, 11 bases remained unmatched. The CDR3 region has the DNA TGCAGTGTCGTAGGGACAGCAGGATATCAGCCCCAGCATTTT. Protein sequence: CSVVGTAGYQPQHF.

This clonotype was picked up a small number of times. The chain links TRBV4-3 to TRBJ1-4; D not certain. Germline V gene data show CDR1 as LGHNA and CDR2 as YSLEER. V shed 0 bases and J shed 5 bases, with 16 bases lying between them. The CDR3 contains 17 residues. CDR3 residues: CASSQEIGGLANEKLFF. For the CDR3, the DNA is TGCGCCAGCAGCCAAGAAATTGGAGGGCTCGCGAATGAAAAACTGTTTTTT.

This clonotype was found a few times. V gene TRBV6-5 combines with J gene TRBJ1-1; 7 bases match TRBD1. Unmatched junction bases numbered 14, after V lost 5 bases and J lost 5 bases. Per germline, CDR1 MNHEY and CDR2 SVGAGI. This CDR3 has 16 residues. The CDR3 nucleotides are TGTGCCAGCAGTCGACCTAGAGGGGGCATAGGGACTGAAGCTTTCTTT. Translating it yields CASSRPRGGIGTEAFF.

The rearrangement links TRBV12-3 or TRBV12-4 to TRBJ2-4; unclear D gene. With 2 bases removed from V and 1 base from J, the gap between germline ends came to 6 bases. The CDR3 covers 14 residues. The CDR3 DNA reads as TGTGCCAGCAGTTTAATAGGGGCCAAAAACATTCAGTACTTC. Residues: CASSLIGAKNIQYF.

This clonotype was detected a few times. The CDR3 sequence: CASSYWQSGANVLTF. The CDR3 DNA reads as TGTGCCAGCAGTTACTGGCAATCTGGGGCCAACGTCCTGACTTTC. The chain joins TRBV6-5 to TRBJ2-6; D is undetermined. The CDR3 consists of 15 residues. Germline V gene sequence: CDR1 MNHEY, CDR2 SVGAGI. The germline V and J ends were trimmed by 1 base and 1 base, with 5 bases remaining between them.

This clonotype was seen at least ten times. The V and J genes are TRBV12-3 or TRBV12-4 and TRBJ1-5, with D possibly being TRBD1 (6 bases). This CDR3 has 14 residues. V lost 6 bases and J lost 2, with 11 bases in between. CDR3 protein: CASSQEGGNQPQHF. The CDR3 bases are TGTGCCAGCAGCCAAGAGGGGGGCAATCAGCCCCAGCATTTT.

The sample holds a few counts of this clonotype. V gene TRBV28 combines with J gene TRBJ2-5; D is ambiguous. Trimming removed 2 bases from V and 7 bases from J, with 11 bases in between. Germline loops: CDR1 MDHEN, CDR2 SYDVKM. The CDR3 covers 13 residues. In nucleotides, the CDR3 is TGTGCCAGCAGTTTAGCTTCTCACCGGACCCAGTACTTC. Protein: CASSLASHRTQYF.

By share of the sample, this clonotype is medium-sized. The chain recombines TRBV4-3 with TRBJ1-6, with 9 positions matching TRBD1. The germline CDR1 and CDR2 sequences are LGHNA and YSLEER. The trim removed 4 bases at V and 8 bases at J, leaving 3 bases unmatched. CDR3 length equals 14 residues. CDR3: CASSPGQGYSPLHF. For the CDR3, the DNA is TGCGCCAGCAGCCCGGGACAGGGCTATTCACCCCTCCACTTT.

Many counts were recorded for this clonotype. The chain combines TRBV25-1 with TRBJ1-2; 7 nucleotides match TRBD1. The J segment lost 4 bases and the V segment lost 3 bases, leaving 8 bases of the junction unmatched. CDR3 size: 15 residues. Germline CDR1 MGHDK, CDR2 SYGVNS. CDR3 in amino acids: CASSEANRGVYGYTF. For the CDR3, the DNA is TGTGCCAGCAGTGAGGCTAACAGGGGAGTCTATGGCTACACCTTC.

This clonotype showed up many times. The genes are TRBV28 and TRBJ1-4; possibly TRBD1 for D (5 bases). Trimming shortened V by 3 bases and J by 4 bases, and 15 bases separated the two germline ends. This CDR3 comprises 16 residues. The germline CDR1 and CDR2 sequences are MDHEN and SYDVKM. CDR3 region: CASSLRRGLGNEKLFF. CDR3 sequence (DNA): TGTGCCAGCAGTTTGAGGAGGGGCTTGGGTAATGAAAAACTGTTTTTT.

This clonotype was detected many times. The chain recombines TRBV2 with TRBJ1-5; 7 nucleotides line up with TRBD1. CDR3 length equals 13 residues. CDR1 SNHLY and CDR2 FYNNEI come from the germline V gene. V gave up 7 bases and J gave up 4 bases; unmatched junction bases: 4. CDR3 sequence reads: CASKGDSNQPQHF. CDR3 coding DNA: TGTGCCAGCAAGGGGGACAGTAATCAGCCCCAGCATTTT.

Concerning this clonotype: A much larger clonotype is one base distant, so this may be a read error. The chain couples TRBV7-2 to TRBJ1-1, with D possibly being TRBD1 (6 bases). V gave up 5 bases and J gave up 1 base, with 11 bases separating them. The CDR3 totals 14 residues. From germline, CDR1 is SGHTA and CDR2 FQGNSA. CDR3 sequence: CASSQGRANTEAFF. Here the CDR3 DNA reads TGTGCCAGCAGCCAGGGGCGCGCGAACACTGAAGCTTTCTTT.

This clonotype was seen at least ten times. The CDR3 is CSAPYSEQFF. The CDR3 DNA sequence: TGCAGTGCTCCCTATTCGGAGCAGTTCTTC. The J gene is TRBJ2-1, the V gene TRBV20-1, with unresolved D. This CDR3 is built from 10 residues. Germline loops: CDR1 DFQATT, CDR2 SNEGSKA (reference sequence). Trimming left V 5 bases short and J 10 bases short, with 9 bases between.